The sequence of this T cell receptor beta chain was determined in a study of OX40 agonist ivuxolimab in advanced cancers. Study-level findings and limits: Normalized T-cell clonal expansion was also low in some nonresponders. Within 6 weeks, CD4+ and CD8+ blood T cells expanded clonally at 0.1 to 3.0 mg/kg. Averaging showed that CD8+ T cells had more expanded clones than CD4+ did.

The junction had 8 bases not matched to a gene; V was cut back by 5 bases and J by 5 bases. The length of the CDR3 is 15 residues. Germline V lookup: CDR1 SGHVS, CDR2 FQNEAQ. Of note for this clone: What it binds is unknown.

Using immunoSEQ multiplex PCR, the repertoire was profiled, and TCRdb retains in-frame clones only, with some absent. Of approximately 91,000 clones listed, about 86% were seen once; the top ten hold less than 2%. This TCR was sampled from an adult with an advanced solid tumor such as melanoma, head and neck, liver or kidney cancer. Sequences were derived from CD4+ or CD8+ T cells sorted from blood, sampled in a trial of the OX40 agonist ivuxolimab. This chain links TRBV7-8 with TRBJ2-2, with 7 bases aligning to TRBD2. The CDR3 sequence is CASSLGGGRTGELFF. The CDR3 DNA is TGTGCCAGCAGCCTCGGCGGGGGACGAACCGGGGAGCTGTTTTTT.